This T cell receptor (beta chain) was sequenced during a study of low-dose radiotherapy and immunotherapy resistance in tumors. Looking at the study overall: Patients received cyclophosphamide 200 mg/m2 intravenously every two weeks, the day before radiation-immunotherapy. Patients were on oral aspirin 300 mg taken daily for four cycles from cycle 1 day 1.

With TRAV- and TRBV-specific primers, first-strand cDNA was made, covering the alpha and beta chains. The PCR that amplified TCRs ran for 20 cycles, relying on a constant-region primer and a V-primer adapter. mRNA isolates were amplified via in vitro transcription. TCRdb re-analysed the reads in MiXCR, keeping a single row per CDR3 protein. This sample has 60,000 or so distinct CDR3 sequences, with 26% found just once. This clonotype showed up many times. The V gene's germline CDR1 is SNHLY and CDR2 FYNNEI. Trimming stripped 7 bases from V and 1 base from J, with 10 bases between. The CDR3 covers 14 residues. The sample's time point: before trial treatment.

This specimen was PBMCs, taken before treatment. This clonotype was obtained from a male donor with rectosigmoid adenocarcinoma. The V call is TRBV2, the J call TRBJ2-2; the D gene is possibly TRBD2 (5 bases). This CDR3 is CASKIEGNTGELFF. The CDR3 DNA sequence: TGTGCCAGCAAAATAGAGGGGAACACCGGGGAGCTGTTTTTT.